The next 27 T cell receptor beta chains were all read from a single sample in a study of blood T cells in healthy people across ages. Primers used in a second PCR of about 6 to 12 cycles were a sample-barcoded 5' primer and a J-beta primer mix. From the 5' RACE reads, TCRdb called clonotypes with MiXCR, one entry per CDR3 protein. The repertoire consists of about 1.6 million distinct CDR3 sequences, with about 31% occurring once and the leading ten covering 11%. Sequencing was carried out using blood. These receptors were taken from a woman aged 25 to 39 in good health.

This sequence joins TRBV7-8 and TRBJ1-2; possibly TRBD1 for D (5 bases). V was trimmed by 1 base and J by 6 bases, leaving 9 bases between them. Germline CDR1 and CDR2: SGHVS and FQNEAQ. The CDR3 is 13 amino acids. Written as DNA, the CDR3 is TGTGCCAGCAGCTTAGACAGGAGCAATGGCTACACCTTC. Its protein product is CASSLDRSNGYTF.

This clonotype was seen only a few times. The CDR3 reads CASSEEGARAFF. The CDR3 DNA is TGCGCCAGCAGTGAGGAGGGGGCGCGGGCTTTCTTT. This chain connects TRBV10-2 to TRBJ1-1; 7 nucleotides line up with TRBD1. Germline CDR1 reads WSHSY; CDR2 reads SAAADI. The CDR3 length is 12 residues. The ends lost 2 bases at V and 11 bases at J; junction bases unmatched: 5.

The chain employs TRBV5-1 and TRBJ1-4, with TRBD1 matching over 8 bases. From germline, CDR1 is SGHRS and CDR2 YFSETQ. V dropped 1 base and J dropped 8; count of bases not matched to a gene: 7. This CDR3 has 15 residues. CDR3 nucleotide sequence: TGCGCCAGCAGCTTGTTAGGGGACAGGCACGAAAAACTGTTTTTT. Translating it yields CASSLLGDRHEKLFF.

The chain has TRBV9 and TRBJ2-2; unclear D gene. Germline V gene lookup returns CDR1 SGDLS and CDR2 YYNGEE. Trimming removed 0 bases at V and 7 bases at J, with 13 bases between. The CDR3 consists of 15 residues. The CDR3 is CASSVGALRLGELFF. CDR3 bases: TGTGCCAGCAGCGTAGGGGCACTTAGACTCGGGGAGCTGTTTTTT.

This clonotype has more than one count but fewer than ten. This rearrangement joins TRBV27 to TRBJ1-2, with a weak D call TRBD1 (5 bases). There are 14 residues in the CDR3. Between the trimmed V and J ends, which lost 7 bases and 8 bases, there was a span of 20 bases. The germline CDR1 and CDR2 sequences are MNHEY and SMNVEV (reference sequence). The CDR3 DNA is TGTGCCAGCACCGCCGGGACCCAGGGAGGAGGCTACACCTTC. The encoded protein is CASTAGTQGGGYTF.

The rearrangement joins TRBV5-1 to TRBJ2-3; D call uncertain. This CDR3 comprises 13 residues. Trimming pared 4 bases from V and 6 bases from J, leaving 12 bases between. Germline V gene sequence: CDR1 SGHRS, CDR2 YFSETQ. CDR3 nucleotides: TGCGCCAGCAGCCAAATGGTAGGCGATACGCAGTATTTT. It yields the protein CASSQMVGDTQYF.

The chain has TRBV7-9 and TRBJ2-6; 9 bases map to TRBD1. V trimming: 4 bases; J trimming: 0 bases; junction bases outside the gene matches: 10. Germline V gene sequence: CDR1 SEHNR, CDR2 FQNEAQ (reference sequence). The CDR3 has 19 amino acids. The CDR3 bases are TGTGCCAGCAGCTCTGAGACGGGACAGGGTAACTCTGGGGCCAACGTCCTGACTTTC. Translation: CASSSETGQGNSGANVLTF.

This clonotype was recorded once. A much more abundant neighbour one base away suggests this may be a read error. DNA of the CDR3: TGTGCCAGCAGTGACAGCTCTGGTAATTCACCCCTCCACTTT. As protein: CASSDSSGNSPLHF. The genes are TRBV6-1 and TRBJ1-6; D call uncertain. The V and J ends lost 3 bases and 6 bases respectively, with 9 bases between them. The CDR3 runs 14 residues. The germline V gene encodes CDR1 MNHNS and CDR2 SASEGT.

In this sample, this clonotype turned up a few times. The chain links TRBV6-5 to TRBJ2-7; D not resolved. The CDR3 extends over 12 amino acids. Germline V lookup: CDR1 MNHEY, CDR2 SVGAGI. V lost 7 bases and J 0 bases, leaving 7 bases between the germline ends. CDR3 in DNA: TGTGCCAGCATCGACCACTCCTACGAGCAGTACTTC. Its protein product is CASIDHSYEQYF.

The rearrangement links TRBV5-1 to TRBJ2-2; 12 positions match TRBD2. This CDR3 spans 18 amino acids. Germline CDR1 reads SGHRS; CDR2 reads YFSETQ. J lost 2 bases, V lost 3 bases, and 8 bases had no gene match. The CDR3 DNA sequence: TGCGCCAGCAGCTACTCAGCTAGCGGGGGGGCCAACACCGGGGAGCTGTTTTTT. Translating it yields CASSYSASGGANTGELFF.

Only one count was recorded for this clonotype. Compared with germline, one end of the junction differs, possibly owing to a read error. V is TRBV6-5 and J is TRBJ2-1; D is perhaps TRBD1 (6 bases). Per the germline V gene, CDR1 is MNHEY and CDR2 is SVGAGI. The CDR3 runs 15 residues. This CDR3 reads CASNYSRDTYNEQFF. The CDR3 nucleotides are TGTGCCAGCAATTACTCCCGGGACACCTACAATGAGCAGTTCTTC.

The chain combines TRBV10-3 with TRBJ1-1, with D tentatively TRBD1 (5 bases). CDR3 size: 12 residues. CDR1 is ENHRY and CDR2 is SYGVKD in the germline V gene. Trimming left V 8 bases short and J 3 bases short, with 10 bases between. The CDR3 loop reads CAIGGWDTEAFF. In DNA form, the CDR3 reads TGTGCCATCGGGGGATGGGACACTGAAGCTTTCTTT.

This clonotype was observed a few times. This chain's CDR3 is CASSLAGISGISYNEQFF. The DNA of the CDR3 is TGCGCCAGCAGCTTGGCCGGGATCTCAGGGATCTCCTACAATGAGCAGTTCTTC. This sequence joins TRBV5-1 and TRBJ2-1, with D perhaps being TRBD1 or TRBD2 (5 bases each). Germline V lookup: CDR1 SGHRS, CDR2 YFSETQ. V lost 0 bases to trimming and J lost 0 bases, with 16 bases between them. The CDR3 sequence is 18 residues long.

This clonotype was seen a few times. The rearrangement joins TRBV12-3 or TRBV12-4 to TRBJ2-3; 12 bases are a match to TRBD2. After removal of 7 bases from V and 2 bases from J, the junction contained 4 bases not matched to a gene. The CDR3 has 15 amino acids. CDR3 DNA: TGTGCCAGCAATCTAGCGGGGGGGTCCACAGATACGCAGTATTTT. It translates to CASNLAGGSTDTQYF.

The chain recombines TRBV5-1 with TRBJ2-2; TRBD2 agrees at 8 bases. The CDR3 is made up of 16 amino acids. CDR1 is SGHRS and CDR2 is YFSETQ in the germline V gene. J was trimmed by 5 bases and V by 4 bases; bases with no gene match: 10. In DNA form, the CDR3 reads TGCGCCAGCAGCCAGGAGGGGACTAGATCAACCGGGGAGCTGTTTTTT. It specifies CASSQEGTRSTGELFF.

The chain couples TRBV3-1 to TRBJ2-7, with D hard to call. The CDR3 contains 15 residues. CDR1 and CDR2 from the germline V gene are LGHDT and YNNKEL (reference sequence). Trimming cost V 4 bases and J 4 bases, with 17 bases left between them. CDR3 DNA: TGTGCCAGCAGCCTTAACCGAGGTTCCGGATACGAGCAGTACTTC. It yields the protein CASSLNRGSGYEQYF.

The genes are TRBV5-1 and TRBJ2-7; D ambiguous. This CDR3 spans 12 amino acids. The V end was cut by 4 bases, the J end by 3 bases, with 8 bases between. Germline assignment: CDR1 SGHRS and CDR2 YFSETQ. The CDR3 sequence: CASSKVDYEQYV. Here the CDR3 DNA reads TGCGCCAGCAGCAAGGTAGACTACGAGCAGTACGTC.

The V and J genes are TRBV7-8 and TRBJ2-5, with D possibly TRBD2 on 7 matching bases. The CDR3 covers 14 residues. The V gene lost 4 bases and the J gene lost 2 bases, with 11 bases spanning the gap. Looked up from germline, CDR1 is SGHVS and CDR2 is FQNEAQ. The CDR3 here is CASSWGGRQETQYF. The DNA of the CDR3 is TGTGCCAGCAGCTGGGGGGGCAGGCAAGAGACCCAGTACTTC. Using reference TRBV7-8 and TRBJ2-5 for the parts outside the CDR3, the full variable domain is GAGVSQSPRYKVAKRGQDVALRCDPISGHVSLFWYQQALGQGPEFLTYFQNEAQLDKSGLPSDRFFAERPEGSVSTLKIQRTQQEDSAVYLCASSWGGRQETQYFGPGTRLLVL.

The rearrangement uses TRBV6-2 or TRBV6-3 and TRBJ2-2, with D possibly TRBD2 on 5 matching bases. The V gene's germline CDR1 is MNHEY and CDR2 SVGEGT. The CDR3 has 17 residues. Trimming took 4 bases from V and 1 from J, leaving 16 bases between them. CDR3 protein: CASSFPPGSGNTGELFF. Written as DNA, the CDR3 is TGTGCCAGCAGTTTCCCCCCGGGGAGCGGGAACACCGGGGAGCTGTTTTTT.

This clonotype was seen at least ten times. The CDR3 sequence: CASSETGRHGYTF. Here the CDR3 DNA reads TGTGCCAGCAGTGAGACAGGGCGCCATGGCTACACCTTC. This chain uses TRBV25-1 with TRBJ1-2; 7 positions agree with TRBD1. Germline V gene sequence: CDR1 MGHDK, CDR2 SYGVNS. The CDR3 is 13 amino acids. J gave up 6 bases and V 3 bases, and 4 bases lay outside the gene matches.

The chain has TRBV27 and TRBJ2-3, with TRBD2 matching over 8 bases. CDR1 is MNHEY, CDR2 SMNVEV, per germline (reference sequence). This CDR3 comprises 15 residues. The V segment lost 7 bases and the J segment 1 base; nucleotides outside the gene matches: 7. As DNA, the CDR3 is TGTGCCAGCAAACGCGGGGGGCCCGGCACAGATACGCAGTATTTT. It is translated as CASKRGGPGTDTQYF.

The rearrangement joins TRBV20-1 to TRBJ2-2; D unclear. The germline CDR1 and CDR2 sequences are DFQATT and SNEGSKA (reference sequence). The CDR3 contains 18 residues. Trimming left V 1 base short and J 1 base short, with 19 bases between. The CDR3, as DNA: TGCAGTGCTAGAGTCCCTTTTGACGGGCCAGGGAACACCGGGGAGCTGTTTTTT. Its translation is CSARVPFDGPGNTGELFF.

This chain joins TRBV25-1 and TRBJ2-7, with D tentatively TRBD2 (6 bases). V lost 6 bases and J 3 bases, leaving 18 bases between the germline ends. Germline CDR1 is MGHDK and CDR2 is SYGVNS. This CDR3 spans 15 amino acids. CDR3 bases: TGTGCCAGCAGCCCCCGGGGCGGGGAAATCTACGAGCAGTACTTC. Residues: CASSPRGGEIYEQYF.

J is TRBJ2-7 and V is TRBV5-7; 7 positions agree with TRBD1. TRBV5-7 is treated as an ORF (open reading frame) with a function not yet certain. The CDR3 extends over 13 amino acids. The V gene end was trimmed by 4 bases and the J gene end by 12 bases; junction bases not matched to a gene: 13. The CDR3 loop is CASSRRQGPPLYF. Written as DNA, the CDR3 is TGTGCCAGCAGCAGGCGACAGGGACCTCCGTTGTACTTC.

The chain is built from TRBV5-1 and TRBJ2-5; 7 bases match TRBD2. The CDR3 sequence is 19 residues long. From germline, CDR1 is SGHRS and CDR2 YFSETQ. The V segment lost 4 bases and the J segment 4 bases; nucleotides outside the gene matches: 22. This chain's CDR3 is CASSPAVLAGEWGRETQYF. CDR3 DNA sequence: TGCGCCAGCAGCCCGGCTGTGTTGGCGGGAGAATGGGGTCGAGAGACCCAGTACTTC. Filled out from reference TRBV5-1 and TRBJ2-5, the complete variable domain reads KAGVTQTPRYLIKTRGQQVTLSCSPISGHRSVSWYQQTPGQGLQFLFEYFSETQRNKGNFPGRFSGRQFSNSRSEMNVSTLELGDSALYLCASSPAVLAGEWGRETQYFGPGTRLLVL.

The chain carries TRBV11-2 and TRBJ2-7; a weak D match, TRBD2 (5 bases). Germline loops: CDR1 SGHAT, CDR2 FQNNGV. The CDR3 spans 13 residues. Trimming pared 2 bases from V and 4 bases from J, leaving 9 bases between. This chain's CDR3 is CASSLLPGYEQYF. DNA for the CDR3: TGTGCCAGCAGCTTATTACCGGGGTACGAGCAGTACTTC.

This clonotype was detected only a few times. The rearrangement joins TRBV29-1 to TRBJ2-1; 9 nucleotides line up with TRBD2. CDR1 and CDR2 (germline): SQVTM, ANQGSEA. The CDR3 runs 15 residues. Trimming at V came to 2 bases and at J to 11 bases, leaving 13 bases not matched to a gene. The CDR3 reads CSVEQGLAGHTQQFF. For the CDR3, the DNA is TGCAGCGTTGAACAGGGGCTAGCGGGACACACACAGCAGTTCTTC.